The clone carrying this T cell receptor (beta chain) was picked up many times. Antigen unknown. This record comes from a study of response to subunit inactivated influenza vaccine. Via MiXCR, TCRdb re-called the RT-PCR reads, giving one row per CDR3 protein. The sample has more than 450,000 distinct CDR3 sequences; 7.5% to 8.5% are singletons. V dropped 4 bases and J dropped 4 bases, with 7 bases sitting between them. The CDR3 consists of 12 residues. General observations from the study: With each seasonal influenza vaccination, the authors suggested, few new T cells are recruited.

Sequenced here: PBMCs from blood, sampled about 23 months after vaccination. This chain uses TRBV12-3 or TRBV12-4 with TRBJ2-5, with D perhaps TRBD1 (6 bases). This clonotype was obtained from a man between 45 and 75 years old who received an inactivated influenza vaccine. The CDR3: CASSWTVETQYF. The CDR3 DNA follows: TGTGCCAGCAGTTGGACAGTAGAGACCCAGTACTTC.